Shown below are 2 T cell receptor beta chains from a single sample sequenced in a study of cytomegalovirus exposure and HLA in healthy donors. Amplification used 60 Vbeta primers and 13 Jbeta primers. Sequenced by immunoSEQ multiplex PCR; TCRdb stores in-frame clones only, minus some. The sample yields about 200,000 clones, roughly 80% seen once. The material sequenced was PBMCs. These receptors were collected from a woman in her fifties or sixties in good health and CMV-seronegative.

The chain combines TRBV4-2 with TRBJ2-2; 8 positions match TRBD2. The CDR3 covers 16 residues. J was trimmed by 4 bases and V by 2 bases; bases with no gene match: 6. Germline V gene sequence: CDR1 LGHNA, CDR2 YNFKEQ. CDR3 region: CASSQPERETTGELFF. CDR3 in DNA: TGTGCCAGCAGCCAACCCGAGCGGGAGACCACCGGGGAGCTGTTTTTT.

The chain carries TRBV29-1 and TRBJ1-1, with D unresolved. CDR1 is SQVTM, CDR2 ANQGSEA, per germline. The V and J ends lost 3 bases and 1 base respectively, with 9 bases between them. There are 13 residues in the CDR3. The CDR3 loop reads CSVEIGQNTEAFF. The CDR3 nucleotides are TGCAGCGTTGAGATTGGCCAGAACACTGAAGCTTTCTTT. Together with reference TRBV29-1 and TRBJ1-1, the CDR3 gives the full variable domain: SAVISQKPSRDICQRGTSLTIQCQVDSQVTMMFWYRQQPGQSLTLIATANQGSEATYESGFVIDKFPISRPNLTFSTLTVSNMSPEDSSIYLCSVEIGQNTEAFFGQGTRLTVV.